This passage covers 14 T cell receptor beta chains from one sample sequenced in a study of cytomegalovirus exposure and HLA in healthy donors (dated by TCRdb to 2015 to 2018). Libraries were constructed by the immunoSEQ multiplex PCR assay. A mixture of 60 forward primers for TCR Vbeta segments and 13 reverse primers for TCR Jbeta segments was used in the multiplex PCR. What TCRdb holds here is the immuneACCESS table cut down to in-frame rearrangements. Part of the clones is not present; checked against another copy, under half of the missing clones reflect an unresolved V gene, and the others are unexplained. This sample gives roughly 200,000 clones in total; 82% of them show up just once. The top ten constitute more than 0.45% of the sample. Source material: PBMCs. Receptor source: a woman in her thirties or forties in good health and CMV-seronegative.

The chain employs TRBV27 and TRBJ2-7, with 9 positions matching TRBD1. This CDR3 spans 14 amino acids. CDR1 and CDR2 (germline): MNHEY, SMNVEV (reference sequence). The junction had 4 bases not matched to a gene; V was cut back by 4 bases and J by 3 bases. The CDR3 nucleotides read TGTGCCAGCAGTTCATCGACAGGGGGCTACGAGCAGTACTTC. The encoded protein is CASSSSTGGYEQYF.

The V call is TRBV4-1, the J call TRBJ1-4; D is undetermined. Germline CDR1 MGHRA, CDR2 YSYEKL. The CDR3 has 16 residues. V was pared by 0 bases and J by 7 bases, with 15 bases between. CDR3 sequence: CASSQDGSAGGEKLFF. Here the CDR3 DNA reads TGCGCCAGCAGCCAAGATGGATCAGCCGGAGGTGAAAAACTGTTTTTT.

This clone has more than one count but fewer than ten. The chain joins TRBV11-2 to TRBJ2-1; TRBD1 agrees at 10 bases. Germline CDR1 is SGHAT and CDR2 is FQNNGV. The CDR3 is 15 residues long. The junction had 11 bases not matched to a gene; V was cut back by 5 bases and J by 10 bases. The CDR3 protein is CASSPGTGAPGEQFF. CDR3 nucleotides: TGTGCCAGCAGCCCCGGGACAGGGGCCCCAGGGGAGCAGTTCTTC.

The gene calls are TRBV6-4 and TRBJ2-1, with D perhaps TRBD1 (5 bases). This CDR3 is built from 13 residues. The V end was cut by 5 bases, the J end by 5 bases, with 10 bases between. Germline CDR1 is MRHNA and CDR2 is SNTAGT. The CDR3 region has the DNA TGTGCCAGCAGTTGGGGCTATAACAATGAGCAGTTCTTC. It codes for CASSWGYNNEQFF.

The chain recombines TRBV14 with TRBJ2-5; 7 bases match TRBD1. CDR1 is SGHDN, CDR2 FVKESK, per germline. V shed 4 bases and J 2 bases; nucleotides not matched to a gene: 1. The CDR3 is made up of 13 amino acids. The CDR3 bases are TGTGCCAGCAGCCGGGACAGACAAGAGACCCAGTACTTC. As protein: CASSRDRQETQYF.

In its sample, this clone was seen a few times. The chain combines TRBV7-9 with TRBJ2-2, with 7 bases aligning to TRBD1. The CDR3 extends over 13 amino acids. Losses at the gene ends were 7 bases for V and 6 bases for J; bases not matched to a gene: 5. The germline CDR1 and CDR2 sequences are SEHNR and FQNEAQ (reference sequence). The CDR3 loop is CASTPTGPGELFF. The DNA for the CDR3 is TGTGCCAGCACTCCGACAGGGCCCGGGGAGCTGTTTTTT.

This chain uses TRBV19 with TRBJ2-1, with 11 bases lining up with TRBD2. This CDR3 is built from 16 residues. Germline CDR1 and CDR2: LNHDA and SQIVND (reference sequence). J lost 3 bases, V lost 1 base, and 2 bases had no gene match. The CDR3 loop is CASSIVAGGLYNEQFF. DNA of the CDR3: TGTGCCAGTAGTATAGTAGCGGGGGGGCTCTACAATGAGCAGTTCTTC.

The chain carries TRBV4-3 and TRBJ2-3, with unresolved D. This CDR3 contains 12 residues. The germline CDR1 and CDR2 sequences are LGHNA and YSLEER. V gave up 1 base and J gave up 6 bases, with 5 bases separating them. CDR3 residues: CASSQVEDTQYF. In DNA form, the CDR3 reads TGCGCCAGCAGCCAAGTTGAGGATACGCAGTATTTT.

This clone was recorded only once. V usage is TRBV7-9 and J usage is TRBJ2-7; TRBD2 agrees at 7 bases. CDR1 and CDR2 (germline): SEHNR, FQNEAQ (reference sequence). Germline trimming cut 6 bases from V and 5 bases from J; bases unmatched to any gene: 7. The CDR3 extends over 13 amino acids. In DNA, the CDR3 is TGTGCCAGCAGTCCTCCCCGGGAGGACGAGCAGTACTTC. Translated, it gives CASSPPREDEQYF.

V is TRBV5-4 and J is TRBJ2-2; D possibly corresponds to TRBD2 (5 bases). Germline V gives CDR1 SGHNT, CDR2 YYREEE (reference sequence). The CDR3 consists of 16 residues. Trimming took 4 bases from V and 4 from J, leaving 17 bases between them. CDR3 in amino acids: CASSPLLAPGTGELFF. CDR3 DNA: TGTGCCAGCAGCCCACTCCTAGCCCCGGGCACCGGGGAGCTGTTTTTT.

J is TRBJ1-5 and V is TRBV19; D unclear. Germline loops: CDR1 LNHDA, CDR2 SQIVND (reference sequence). The length of the CDR3 is 15 residues. V lost 3 bases, J lost 0 bases, and 9 bases lay in between. In nucleotides, the CDR3 is TGTGCCAGTAGTATTGGGCATTATAGCAATCAGCCCCAGCATTTT. Protein sequence: CASSIGHYSNQPQHF.

This clone was seen more than once but under ten times. The chain links TRBV27 to TRBJ2-6; the D gene is possibly TRBD1 (6 bases). V lost 6 bases and J lost 0, with 9 bases in between. This CDR3 has 15 residues. Per germline, CDR1 MNHEY and CDR2 SMNVEV (reference sequence). Here the CDR3 reads CASRSDSSGANVLTF. The CDR3, as DNA: TGTGCCAGCAGATCGGACAGCTCTGGGGCCAACGTCCTGACTTTC.

The chain links TRBV19 to TRBJ2-7; 9 bases fit TRBD1. This CDR3 has 14 residues. The ends lost 6 bases at V and 4 bases at J; junction bases unmatched: 7. From germline, CDR1 is LNHDA and CDR2 SQIVND (reference sequence). CDR3 residues: CASREQGANYEQYF. CDR3 nucleotide sequence: TGTGCCAGTAGGGAACAGGGGGCGAATTACGAGCAGTACTTC. The variable domain in full, completed from reference TRBV19 and TRBJ2-7, reads DGGITQSPKYLFRKEGQNVTLSCEQNLNHDAMYWYRQDPGQGLRLIYYSQIVNDFQKGDIAEGYSVSREKKESFPLTVTSAQKNPTAFYLCASREQGANYEQYFGPGTRLTVT.

The V gene is TRBV13, the J gene TRBJ2-2; the match to TRBD2 covers 8 bases. The V gene end was trimmed by 5 bases and the J gene end by 0 bases; junction bases not matched to a gene: 5. Germline V gene lookup returns CDR1 PRHDT and CDR2 FYEKMQ (reference sequence). CDR3 length equals 16 residues. The CDR3 DNA is TGTGCCAGCAGCCATAGCGGGGCCTCGAACACCGGGGAGCTGTTTTTT. Residues: CASSHSGASNTGELFF.